Sequencing of this TCR beta chain was carried out in a study of cytomegalovirus exposure and HLA in healthy donors. Study conclusions and caveats: Later, TCR association rates were found to vary by HLA locus, highest for DRB1 and lowest for HLA-C.

The study ran its PCR with 60 Vbeta and 13 Jbeta primers. Here immunoSEQ multiplex PCR was the method, and the copy in TCRdb shows in-frame clones only, minus some. The table counts 150,000 to 200,000 clones; under 2.5% lies in the top ten. Concerning this clone itself: Its matching antigen is unknown.

CDR1 GTSNPN and CDR2 SVGIG come from the germline V gene (reference sequence). J lost 7 bases, V lost 0 bases, and 2 bases had no gene match. The CDR3 consists of 13 residues. The chain couples TRBV30 to TRBJ2-1, with 8 bases identical to TRBD2. Sequencing used PBMCs. The sequence derives from a man aged 30 to 45 in good health and CMV-seronegative. This chain's CDR3 is CAWSVIAGNEQFF. In nucleotides, the CDR3 is TGTGCCTGGAGTGTTATAGCGGGAAATGAGCAGTTCTTC.